The 2 T cell receptor beta chains in this list originate from one sample, sequenced in a study of T cell responses to AZD1222 COVID-19 vaccine. Sequencing was performed with immunoSEQ multiplex PCR; in TCRdb, only in-frame clones are kept and a portion is missing. There are tens of thousands of clones in the sample; almost 80% occur only once, and roughly 21% lies in the top ten. Sequencing used peripheral blood, obtained on day 0 of AZD1222 vaccination. Receptor source: an adult in good health.

This clone was seen a handful of times. The chain recombines TRBV2 with TRBJ1-2; TRBD1 is a possible D gene (6 bases). Germline V CDR1 and CDR2: SNHLY, FYNNEI. V was pared by 10 bases and J by 6 bases, with 18 bases between. CDR3 size: 13 residues. The CDR3 spells CAIRGRGKNGYTF. The CDR3 DNA reads as TGTGCCATCAGGGGCAGGGGTAAGAATGGCTACACCTTC. Full variable domain (missing parts from reference TRBV2 and TRBJ1-2): EPEVTQTPSHQVTQMGQEVILRCVPISNHLYFYWYRQILGQKVEFLVSFYNNEISEKSEIFDDQFSVERPDGSNFTLKIRSTKLEDSAMYFCAIRGRGKNGYTFGSGTRLTVV.

The CDR3 reads CASSSQGSTNEKLFF. CDR3 nucleotides: TGCGCCAGCAGCTCTCAGGGATCAACTAATGAAAAACTGTTTTTT. This rearrangement joins TRBV5-1 to TRBJ1-4; maybe TRBD1 (5 bases). With 3 bases removed from V and 0 bases from J, the gap between germline ends came to 9 bases. Per germline, CDR1 SGHRS and CDR2 YFSETQ. This CDR3 is built from 15 residues.